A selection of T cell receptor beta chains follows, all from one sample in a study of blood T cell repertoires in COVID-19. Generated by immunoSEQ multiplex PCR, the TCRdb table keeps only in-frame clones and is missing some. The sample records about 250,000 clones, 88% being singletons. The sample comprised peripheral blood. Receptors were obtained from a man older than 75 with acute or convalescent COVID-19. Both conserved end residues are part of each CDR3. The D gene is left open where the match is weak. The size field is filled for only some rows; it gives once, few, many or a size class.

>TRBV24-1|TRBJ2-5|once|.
CATSGGSTQYF
TGTGCCACCAGTGGGGGCTCGACCCAGTACTTC
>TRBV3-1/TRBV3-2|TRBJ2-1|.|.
CASSQDSNRNEQFF
TGTGCCAGCAGCCAAGATAGTAATCGGAATGAGCAGTTCTTC
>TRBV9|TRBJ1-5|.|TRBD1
CASSVGTGNQPQHF
TGTGCCAGCAGCGTTGGGACAGGTAATCAGCCCCAGCATTTT
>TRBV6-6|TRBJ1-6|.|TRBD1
CASRQGQHNSPLHF
TGTGCCAGCAGACAGGGACAGCATAATTCACCCCTCCACTTT
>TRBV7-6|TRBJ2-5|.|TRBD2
CASSQGTSGRGETQYF
TGTGCCAGCAGCCAGGGAACTAGCGGGCGCGGGGAGACCCAGTACTTC
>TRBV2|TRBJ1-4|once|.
CASNPGLGEKLFF
TGTGCCAGCAACCCAGGGCTTGGTGAAAAACTGTTTTTT
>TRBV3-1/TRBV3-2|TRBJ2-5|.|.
CASSRLQETQYF
TGTGCCAGCAGCCGTCTCCAAGAGACCCAGTACTTC
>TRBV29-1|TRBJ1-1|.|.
CSVGQVFTEAFF
TGCAGCGTTGGACAGGTATTTACTGAAGCTTTCTTT
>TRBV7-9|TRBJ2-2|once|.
CASSHRDTGTNTGELFF
TGTGCCAGCAGCCACCGGGACACCGGTACGAACACCGGGGAGCTGTTTTTT
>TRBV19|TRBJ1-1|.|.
CASSPGVSTEAFF
TGTGCCAGTAGTCCAGGGGTAAGCACTGAAGCTTTCTTT
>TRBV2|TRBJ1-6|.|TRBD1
CASRRTGVNSPLHF
TGTGCCAGCAGGAGGACAGGAGTTAATTCACCCCTCCACTTT
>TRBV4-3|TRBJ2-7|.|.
CASSQDAGQPYEQYF
TGCGCCAGCAGCCAAGATGCGGGGCAACCCTACGAGCAGTACTTC
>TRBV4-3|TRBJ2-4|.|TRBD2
CASSQGGSENIQYF
TGCGCCAGCAGCCAAGGCGGGAGCGAAAACATTCAGTACTTC
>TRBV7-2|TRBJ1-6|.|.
CASSAAGANNSPLHF
TGTGCCAGCAGCGCTGCGGGGGCTAATAATTCACCCCTCCACTTT
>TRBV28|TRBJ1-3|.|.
CASSSIALGGNNGNTIYF
TGTGCCAGCAGCTCAATCGCCCTAGGAGGGAACAACGGAAACACCATATATTTT
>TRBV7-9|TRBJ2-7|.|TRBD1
CASSLGTGNYEQYF
TGTGCCAGCAGCTTAGGGACAGGAAACTACGAGCAGTACTTC
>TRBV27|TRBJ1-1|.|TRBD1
CASSSRGRSMNTEAFF
TGTGCCAGCAGCTCGAGGGGGCGCAGTATGAACACTGAAGCTTTCTTT
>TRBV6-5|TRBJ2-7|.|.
CATCLRGNEQYF
TGTGCCACCTGCCTCCGAGGGAACGAGCAGTACTTC
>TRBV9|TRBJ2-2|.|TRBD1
CARRQGGTGELFF
TGTGCCAGACGACAGGGGGGCACCGGGGAGCTGTTTTTT
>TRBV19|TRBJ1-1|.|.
CASNRQANTEAFF
TGTGCCAGTAACAGACAGGCGAACACTGAAGCTTTCTTT
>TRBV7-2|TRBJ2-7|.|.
CASSLAGGTGVNEQYF
TGTGCCAGCAGCTTAGCCGGGGGGACAGGTGTAAACGAGCAGTACTTC
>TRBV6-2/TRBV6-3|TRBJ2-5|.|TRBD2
CASSSWTSLKETQYF
TGTGCCAGCAGTTCATGGACTAGCCTAAAAGAGACCCAGTACTTC
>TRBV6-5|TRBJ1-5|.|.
CASTVFRGDQPQHF
TGTGCCAGCACCGTCTTCAGGGGCGATCAGCCCCAGCATTTT
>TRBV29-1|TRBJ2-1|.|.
CSVDGTLGGYNEQFF
TGCAGCGTTGATGGGACATTGGGTGGATACAATGAGCAGTTCTTC
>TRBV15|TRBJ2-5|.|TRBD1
CATSRDPGTGGMKETQYF
TGTGCCACCAGCAGAGATCCCGGGACAGGGGGCATGAAAGAGACCCAGTACTTC
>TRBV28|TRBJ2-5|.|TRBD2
CASSFLTSGRETQYF
TGTGCCAGCAGTTTCTTGACTAGCGGGAGAGAGACCCAGTACTTC
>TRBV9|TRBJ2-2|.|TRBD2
CASSVVSSGRTGELFF
TGTGCCAGCAGCGTAGTTTCTAGCGGGAGAACCGGGGAGCTGTTTTTT
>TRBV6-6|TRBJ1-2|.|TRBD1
CASSYSTGDYGYTF
TGTGCCAGCAGTTACTCGACAGGGGACTATGGCTACACCTTC
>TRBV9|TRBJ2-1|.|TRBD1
CASSASPRQGAYNEQFF
TGTGCCAGCAGCGCATCTCCCAGACAGGGGGCGTACAATGAGCAGTTCTTC
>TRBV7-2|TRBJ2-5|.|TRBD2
CASSVTSGRQETQYF
TGTGCCAGCAGCGTAACTAGCGGGAGGCAAGAGACCCAGTACTTC
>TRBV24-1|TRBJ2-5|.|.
CATSDLSELETQYF
TGTGCCACCAGTGATTTGTCAGAATTGGAGACCCAGTACTTC
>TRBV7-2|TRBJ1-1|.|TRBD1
CASSSSKTGGYTEAFF
TGTGCCAGCAGCTCGAGTAAGACAGGGGGATACACTGAAGCTTTCTTT
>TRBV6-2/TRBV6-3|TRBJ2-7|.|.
CASSPTVERSSYEQYF
TGTGCCAGCAGCCCCACGGTAGAAAGGAGCTCCTACGAGCAGTACTTC
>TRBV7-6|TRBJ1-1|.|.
CASSLAGPGVNTEAFF
TGTGCCAGCAGCTTAGCCGGTCCAGGGGTTAACACTGAAGCTTTCTTT
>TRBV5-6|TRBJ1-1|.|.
CASSFGMGGDTEAFF
TGTGCCAGCAGCTTTGGGATGGGCGGGGACACTGAAGCTTTCTTT
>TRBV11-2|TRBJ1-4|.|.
CASSLDYRSGGDEKLFF
TGTGCCAGCAGCTTAGATTATCGGTCGGGAGGAGATGAAAAACTGTTTTTT
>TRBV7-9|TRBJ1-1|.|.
CASSPDTITEAFF
TGTGCCAGCAGCCCGGACACAATCACTGAAGCTTTCTTT
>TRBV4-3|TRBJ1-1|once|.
CASSQDRVNTEAFF
TGCGCCAGCAGCCAAGACAGGGTAAACACTGAAGCTTTCTTT
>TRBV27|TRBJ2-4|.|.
CASSPSGVGKNSIQYF
TGTGCCAGCAGTCCCTCGGGAGTGGGGAAAAATAGCATTCAGTACTTC
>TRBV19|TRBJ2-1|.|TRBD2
CASSKSSGVYNEQFF
TGTGCCAGTAGTAAATCTAGCGGAGTATACAATGAGCAGTTCTTC
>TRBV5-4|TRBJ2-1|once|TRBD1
CASSPSPGGFRNEQFF
TGTGCCAGCAGCCCTAGTCCAGGGGGCTTTAGGAATGAGCAGTTCTTC
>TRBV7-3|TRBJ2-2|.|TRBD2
CASSPRTRAKAGELFF
TGTGCCAGCAGCCCAAGGACTAGAGCAAAGGCCGGGGAGCTGTTTTTT
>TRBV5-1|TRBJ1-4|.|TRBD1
CASRFGDGTGSEKLFF
TGCGCCAGCAGATTTGGGGACGGGACAGGCTCCGAAAAACTGTTTTTT
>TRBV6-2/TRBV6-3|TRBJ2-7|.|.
CASSYAFQFYREEQYF
TGTGCCAGCAGTTACGCTTTCCAGTTTTACAGGGAAGAGCAGTACTTC
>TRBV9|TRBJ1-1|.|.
CASSVGPDRGNTEAFF
TGTGCCAGCAGCGTAGGCCCTGATCGGGGGAACACTGAAGCTTTCTTT
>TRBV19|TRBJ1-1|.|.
CASSEQTNTEAFF
TGTGCCAGTAGTGAACAGACGAACACTGAAGCTTTCTTT
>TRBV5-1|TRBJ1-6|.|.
CASSLAPQGPTNSPLHF
TGCGCCAGCAGCTTGGCCCCCCAGGGGCCGACGAATTCACCCCTCCACTTT
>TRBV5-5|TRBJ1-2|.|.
CASSFRDTYNYGYTF
TGTGCCAGCAGCTTTCGGGACACCTATAACTATGGCTACACCTTC
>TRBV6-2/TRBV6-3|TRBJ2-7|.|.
CASSPPRGFNPEQYF
TGTGCCAGCAGTCCCCCGAGAGGTTTCAACCCCGAGCAGTACTTC